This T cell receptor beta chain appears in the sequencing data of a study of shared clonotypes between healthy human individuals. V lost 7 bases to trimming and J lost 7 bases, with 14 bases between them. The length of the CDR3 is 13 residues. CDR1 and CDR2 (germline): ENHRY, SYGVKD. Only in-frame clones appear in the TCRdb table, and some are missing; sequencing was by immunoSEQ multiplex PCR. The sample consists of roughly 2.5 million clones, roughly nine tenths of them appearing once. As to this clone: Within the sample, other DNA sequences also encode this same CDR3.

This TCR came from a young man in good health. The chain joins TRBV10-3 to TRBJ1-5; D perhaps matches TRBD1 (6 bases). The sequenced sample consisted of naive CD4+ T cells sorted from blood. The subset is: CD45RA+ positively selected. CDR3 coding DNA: TGTGCCATCACCCCGGGCGGGGGCCAGCCCCAGCATTTT. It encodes CAITPGGGQPQHF.